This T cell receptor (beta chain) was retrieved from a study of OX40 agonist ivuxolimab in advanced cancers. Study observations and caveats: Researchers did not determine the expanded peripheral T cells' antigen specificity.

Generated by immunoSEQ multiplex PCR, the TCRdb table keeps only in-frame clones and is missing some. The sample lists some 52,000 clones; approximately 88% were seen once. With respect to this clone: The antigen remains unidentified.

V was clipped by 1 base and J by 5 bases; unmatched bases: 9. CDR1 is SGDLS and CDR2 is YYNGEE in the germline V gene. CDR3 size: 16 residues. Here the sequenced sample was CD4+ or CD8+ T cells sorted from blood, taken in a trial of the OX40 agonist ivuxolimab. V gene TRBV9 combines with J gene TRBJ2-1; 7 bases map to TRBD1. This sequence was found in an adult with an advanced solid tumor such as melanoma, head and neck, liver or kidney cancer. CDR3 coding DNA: TGTGCCAGCAGCGTAACCTTCTGGGGACAGCACAATGAGCAGTTCTTC. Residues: CASSVTFWGQHNEQFF.